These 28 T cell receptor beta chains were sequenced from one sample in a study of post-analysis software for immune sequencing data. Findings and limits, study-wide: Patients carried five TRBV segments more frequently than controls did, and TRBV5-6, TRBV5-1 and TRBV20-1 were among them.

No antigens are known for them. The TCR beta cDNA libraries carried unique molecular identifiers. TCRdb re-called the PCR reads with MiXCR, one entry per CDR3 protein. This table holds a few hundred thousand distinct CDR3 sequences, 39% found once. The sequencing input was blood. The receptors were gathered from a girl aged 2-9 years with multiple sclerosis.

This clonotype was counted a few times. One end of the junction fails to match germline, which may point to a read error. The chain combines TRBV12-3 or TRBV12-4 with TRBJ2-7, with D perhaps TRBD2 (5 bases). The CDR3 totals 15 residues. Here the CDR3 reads CASSLGIALSDEQYF. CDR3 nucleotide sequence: TGTGCCAGCAGCTTAGGTATAGCGCTGTCAGACGAGCAGTACTTC.

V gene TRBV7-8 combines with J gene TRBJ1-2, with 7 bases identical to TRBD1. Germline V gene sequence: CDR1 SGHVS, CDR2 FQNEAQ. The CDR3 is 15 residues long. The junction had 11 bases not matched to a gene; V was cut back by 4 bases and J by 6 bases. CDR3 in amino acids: CASSYTKGQPHGYTF. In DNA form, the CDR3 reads TGTGCCAGCAGCTATACGAAGGGACAGCCCCATGGCTACACCTTC.

The CDR3 sequence: CASSFDSGTEAFF. CDR3 coding DNA: TGTGCCAGCAGTTTTGACTCGGGCACTGAAGCTTTCTTT. This rearrangement joins TRBV7-3 to TRBJ1-1; no clear D gene. V shed 6 bases and J shed 4 bases, with 12 bases lying between them. CDR1 is SGHTA, CDR2 FQGTGA, per germline. This CDR3 is built from 13 residues.

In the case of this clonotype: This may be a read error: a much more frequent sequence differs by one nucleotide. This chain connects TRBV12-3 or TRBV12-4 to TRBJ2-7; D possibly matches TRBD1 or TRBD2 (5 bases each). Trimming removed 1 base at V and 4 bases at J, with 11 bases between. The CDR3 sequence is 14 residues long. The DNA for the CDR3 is TGTGCCAGCAGTTTAGAGAGGGGACGTTACGAGCAGTACTTC. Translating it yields CASSLERGRYEQYF.

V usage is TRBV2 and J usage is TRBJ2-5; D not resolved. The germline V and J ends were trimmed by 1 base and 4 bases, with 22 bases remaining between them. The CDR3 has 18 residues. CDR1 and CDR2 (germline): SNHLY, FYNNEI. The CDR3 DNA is TGTGCCAGCAGTGAAGGGCCAGGATCCATCCCTAGGGCAGAGACCCAGTACTTC. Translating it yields CASSEGPGSIPRAETQYF.

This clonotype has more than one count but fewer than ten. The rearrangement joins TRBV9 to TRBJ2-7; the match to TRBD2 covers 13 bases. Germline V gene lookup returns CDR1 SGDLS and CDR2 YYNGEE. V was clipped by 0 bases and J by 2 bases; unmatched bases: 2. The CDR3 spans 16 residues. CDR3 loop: CASSVAGLAGTYEQYF. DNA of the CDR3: TGTGCCAGCAGCGTAGCGGGACTAGCGGGGACCTACGAGCAGTACTTC. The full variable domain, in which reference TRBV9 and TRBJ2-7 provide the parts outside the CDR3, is DSGVTQTPKHLITATGQRVTLRCSPRSGDLSVYWYQQSLDQGLQFLIQYYNGEERAKGNILERFSAQQFPDLHSELNLSSLELGDSALYFCASSVAGLAGTYEQYFGPGTRLTVT.

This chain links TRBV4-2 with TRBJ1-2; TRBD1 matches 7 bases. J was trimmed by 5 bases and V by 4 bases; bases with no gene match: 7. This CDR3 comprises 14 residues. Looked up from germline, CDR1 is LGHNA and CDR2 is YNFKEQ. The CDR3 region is CASSRETGEYGYTF. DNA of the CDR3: TGTGCCAGCAGCCGTGAAACAGGGGAATATGGCTACACCTTC.

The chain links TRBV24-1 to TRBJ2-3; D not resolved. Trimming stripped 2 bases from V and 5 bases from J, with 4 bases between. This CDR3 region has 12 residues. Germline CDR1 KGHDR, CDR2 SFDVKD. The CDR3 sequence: CATSDWIDTQYF. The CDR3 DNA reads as TGTGCCACCAGTGATTGGATAGATACGCAGTATTTT.

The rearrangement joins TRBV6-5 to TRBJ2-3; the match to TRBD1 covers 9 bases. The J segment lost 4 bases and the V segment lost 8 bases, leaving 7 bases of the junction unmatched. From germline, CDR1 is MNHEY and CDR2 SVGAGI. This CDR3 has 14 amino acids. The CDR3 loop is CASWETGGSDTQYF. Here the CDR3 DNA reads TGTGCCAGCTGGGAGACAGGGGGATCAGATACGCAGTATTTT.

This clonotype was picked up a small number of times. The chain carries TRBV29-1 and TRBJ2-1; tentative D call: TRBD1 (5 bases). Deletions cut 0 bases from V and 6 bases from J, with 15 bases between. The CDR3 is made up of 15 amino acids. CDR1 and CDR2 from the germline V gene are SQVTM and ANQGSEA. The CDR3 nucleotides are TGCAGCGTTGAAGAGCTGGGGCTCCAGACCAATGAGCAGTTCTTC. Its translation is CSVEELGLQTNEQFF.

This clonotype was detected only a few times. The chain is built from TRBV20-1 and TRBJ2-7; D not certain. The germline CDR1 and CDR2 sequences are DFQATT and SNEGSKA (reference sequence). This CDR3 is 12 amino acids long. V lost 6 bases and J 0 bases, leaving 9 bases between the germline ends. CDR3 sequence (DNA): TGCAGTGCCCTTCCGGACTCCTACGAGCAGTACTTC. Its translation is CSALPDSYEQYF.

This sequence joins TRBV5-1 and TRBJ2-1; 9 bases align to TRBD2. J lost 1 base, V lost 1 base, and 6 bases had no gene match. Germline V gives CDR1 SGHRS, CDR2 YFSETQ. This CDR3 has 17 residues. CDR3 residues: CASSLSASGDSYNEQFF. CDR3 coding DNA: TGCGCCAGCAGCTTGTCGGCTAGCGGGGATTCCTACAATGAGCAGTTCTTC.

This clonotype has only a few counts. The CDR3 loop is CASSLRDTDTQYF. Written as DNA, the CDR3 is TGTGCCAGCAGTTTACGCGACACAGATACGCAGTATTTT. This rearrangement joins TRBV12-3 or TRBV12-4 to TRBJ2-3; D not resolved. Trimming cost V 2 bases and J 2 bases, with 5 bases left between them. This CDR3 region has 13 residues.

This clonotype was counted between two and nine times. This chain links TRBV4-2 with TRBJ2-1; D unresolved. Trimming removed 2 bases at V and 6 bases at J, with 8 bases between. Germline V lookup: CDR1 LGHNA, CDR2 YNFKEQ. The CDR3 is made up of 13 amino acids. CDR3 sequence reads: CASSQHRANEQFF. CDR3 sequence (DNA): TGTGCCAGCAGCCAACATCGAGCCAATGAGCAGTTCTTC.

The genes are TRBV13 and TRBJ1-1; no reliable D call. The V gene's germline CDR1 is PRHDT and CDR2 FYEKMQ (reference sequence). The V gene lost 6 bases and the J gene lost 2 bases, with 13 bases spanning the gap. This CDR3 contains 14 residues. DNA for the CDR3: TGTGCCAGCAGTGAGGGTCAGACAAACACTGAAGCTTTCTTT. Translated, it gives CASSEGQTNTEAFF.

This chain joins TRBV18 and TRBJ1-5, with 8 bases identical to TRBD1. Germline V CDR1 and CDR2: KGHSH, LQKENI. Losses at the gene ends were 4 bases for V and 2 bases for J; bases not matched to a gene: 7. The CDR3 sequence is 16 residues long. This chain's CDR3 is CASSLRPGQGNQPQHF. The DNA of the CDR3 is TGTGCCAGCTCACTACGGCCGGGACAGGGCAATCAGCCCCAGCATTTT.

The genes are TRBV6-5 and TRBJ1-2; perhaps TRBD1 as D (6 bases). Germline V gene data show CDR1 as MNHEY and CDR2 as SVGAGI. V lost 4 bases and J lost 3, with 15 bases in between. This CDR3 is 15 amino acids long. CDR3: CASSFVTGAHYGYTF. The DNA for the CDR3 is TGTGCCAGCAGTTTCGTGACAGGCGCCCACTATGGCTACACCTTC.

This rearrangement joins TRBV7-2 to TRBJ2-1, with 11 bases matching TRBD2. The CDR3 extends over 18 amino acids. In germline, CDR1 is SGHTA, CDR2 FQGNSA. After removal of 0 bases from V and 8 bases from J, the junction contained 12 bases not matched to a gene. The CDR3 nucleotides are TGTGCCAGCAGCTTAGCGCGAGCTAGCGGGAGGCCCCACCATGAGCAGTTCTTC. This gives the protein CASSLARASGRPHHEQFF.

CDR3 DNA: TGCGCCAGCGGCCCACTACTATCCGCTTCGAATGAAAAACTGTTTTTT. Residues: CASGPLLSASNEKLFF. The V gene is TRBV5-1, the J gene TRBJ1-4, with no clear D. Trimming shortened V by 7 bases and J by 5 bases, and 21 bases separated the two germline ends. The CDR3 sequence is 16 residues long. CDR1 SGHRS and CDR2 YFSETQ come from the germline V gene. Full variable domain (outside the CDR3, taken from reference TRBV5-1 and TRBJ1-4): KAGVTQTPRYLIKTRGQQVTLSCSPISGHRSVSWYQQTPGQGLQFLFEYFSETQRNKGNFPGRFSGRQFSNSRSEMNVSTLELGDSALYLCASGPLLSASNEKLFFGSGTQLSVL.

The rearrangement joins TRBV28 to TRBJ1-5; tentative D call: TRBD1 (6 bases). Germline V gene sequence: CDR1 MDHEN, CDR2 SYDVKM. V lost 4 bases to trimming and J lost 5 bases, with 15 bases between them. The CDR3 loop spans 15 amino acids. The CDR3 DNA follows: TGTGCCAGCAGTTCTTTATACAGGGCCTATCAGCCCCAGCATTTT. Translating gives CASSSLYRAYQPQHF.

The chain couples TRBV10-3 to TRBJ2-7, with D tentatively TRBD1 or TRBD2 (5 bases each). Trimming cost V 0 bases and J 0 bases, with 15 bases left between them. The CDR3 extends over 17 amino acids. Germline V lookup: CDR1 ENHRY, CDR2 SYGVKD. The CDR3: CAISESRGYQFSYEQYF. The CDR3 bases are TGTGCCATCAGTGAGTCTCGGGGCTACCAGTTCTCCTACGAGCAGTACTTC.

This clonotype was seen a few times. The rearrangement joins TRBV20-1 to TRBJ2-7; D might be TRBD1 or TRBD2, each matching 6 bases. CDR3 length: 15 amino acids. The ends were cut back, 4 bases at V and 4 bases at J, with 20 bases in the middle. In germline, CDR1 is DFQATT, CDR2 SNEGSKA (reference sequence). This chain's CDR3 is CSATDGGTPYYEQYF. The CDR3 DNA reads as TGCAGTGCTACAGACGGAGGGACACCGTATTACGAGCAGTACTTC.

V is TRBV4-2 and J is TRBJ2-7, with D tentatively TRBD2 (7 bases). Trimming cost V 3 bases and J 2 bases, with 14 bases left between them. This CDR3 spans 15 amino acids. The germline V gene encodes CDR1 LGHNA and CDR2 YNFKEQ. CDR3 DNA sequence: TGTGCCAGCAGCCACGGGGGGCAGTACACCTACGAGCAGTACTTC. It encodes CASSHGGQYTYEQYF.

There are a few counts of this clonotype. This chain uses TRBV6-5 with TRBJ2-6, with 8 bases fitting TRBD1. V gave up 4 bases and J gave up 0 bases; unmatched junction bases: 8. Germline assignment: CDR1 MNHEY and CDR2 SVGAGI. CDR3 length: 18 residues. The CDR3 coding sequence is TGTGCCAGCAGTTTCATAACCGGGACAGGCTCTGGGGCCAACGTCCTGACTTTC. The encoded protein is CASSFITGTGSGANVLTF.

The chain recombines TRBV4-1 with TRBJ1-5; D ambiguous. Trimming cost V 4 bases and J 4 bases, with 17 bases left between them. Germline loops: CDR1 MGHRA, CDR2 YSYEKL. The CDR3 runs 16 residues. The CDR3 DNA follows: TGCGCCAGCAGCCTCTCTCCGGCCCTACAGAATCAGCCCCAGCATTTT. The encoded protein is CASSLSPALQNQPQHF.

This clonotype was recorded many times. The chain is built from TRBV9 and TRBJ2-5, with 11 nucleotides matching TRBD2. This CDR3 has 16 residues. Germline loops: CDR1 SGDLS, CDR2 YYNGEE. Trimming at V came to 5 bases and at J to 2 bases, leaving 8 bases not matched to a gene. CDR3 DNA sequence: TGTGCCAGCAGTCCTCTAGCGGGGGGTGAGCAAGAGACCCAGTACTTC. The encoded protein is CASSPLAGGEQETQYF. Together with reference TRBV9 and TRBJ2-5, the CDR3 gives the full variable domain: DSGVTQTPKHLITATGQRVTLRCSPRSGDLSVYWYQQSLDQGLQFLIQYYNGEERAKGNILERFSAQQFPDLHSELNLSSLELGDSALYFCASSPLAGGEQETQYFGPGTRLLVL.

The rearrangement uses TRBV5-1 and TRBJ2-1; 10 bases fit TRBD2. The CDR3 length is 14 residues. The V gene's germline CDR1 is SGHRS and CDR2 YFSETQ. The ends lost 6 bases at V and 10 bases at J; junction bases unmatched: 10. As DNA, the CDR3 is TGCGCCAGCAAGGGTCTAGCGGGAGATCAGGAGCAGTTCTTC. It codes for CASKGLAGDQEQFF.

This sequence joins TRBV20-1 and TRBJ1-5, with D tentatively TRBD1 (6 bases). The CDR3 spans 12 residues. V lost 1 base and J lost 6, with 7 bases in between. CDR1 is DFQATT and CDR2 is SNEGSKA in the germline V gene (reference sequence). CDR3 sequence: CSARGGGQPQHF. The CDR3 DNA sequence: TGCAGTGCTAGAGGAGGGGGTCAGCCCCAGCATTTT.